This note documents a single TCR beta chain sequence. Clones were read by immunoSEQ multiplex PCR, and TCRdb kept only the in-frame ones, dropping some. The table has under 150,000 clones, 95% to 98% seen once. The sample comes from a study of T cell changes during pregnancy in multiple sclerosis. V was clipped by 6 bases and J by 2 bases; unmatched bases: 7. CDR1 and CDR2 (germline): LNHDA, SQIVND (reference sequence). This CDR3 region has 14 residues. The sample was peripheral blood, taken after pregnancy. The sequence derives from a female donor with multiple sclerosis, enrolled in a pregnancy study. The chain uses TRBV19 and TRBJ2-7; 7 nucleotides match TRBD2. DNA for the CDR3: TGTGCCAGTAGGTCGAGGGCGGGGGCCTACGAGCAGTACTTC. Its protein is CASRSRAGAYEQYF.